This TCR beta chain was sequenced in a study of blood T cell repertoires in COVID-19. Comments on this clone: Additional DNA sequences in this sample encode the identical CDR3.

Germline trimming cut 6 bases from V and 1 base from J; bases unmatched to any gene: 6. The CDR3 runs 15 residues. Germline-derived CDR1 and CDR2 are MNHEY and SVGAGI. Clones were read by immunoSEQ multiplex PCR, and TCRdb kept only the in-frame ones, dropping some. This table has about 280,000 clones, about 86% appearing once. The TCR sequence derives from a young woman who had recovered from COVID-19. The sample was peripheral blood. J is TRBJ1-3 and V is TRBV6-5; 7 bases fit TRBD1. CDR3 region: CASSRDSTSGNTIYF. Here the CDR3 DNA reads TGTGCCAGCAGCCGGGACAGTACTTCTGGAAACACCATATATTTT.